This T cell receptor beta chain emerged from a study of blood T cell repertoires in COVID-19. Overall study context: Sites in the United States, Italy and Spain provided acute and convalescent COVID-19 samples. Sources were T cells, B-cell-depleted T cells, or PBMCs; the material itself was cDNA or gDNA.

CDR1 and CDR2 (germline): ENHRY, SYGVKD. This CDR3 spans 12 amino acids. The ends were cut back, 2 bases at V and 12 bases at J, with 11 bases in the middle. Authors' processing steps: Estimation of nucleated cell counts was performed using reference gene primer amplification. Profiled with immunoSEQ multiplex PCR; TCRdb holds only in-frame clones, not every one. V, J and clone size are those of that table, while D and trimming were read from the DNA. The profile shows approximately 35,000 clones, around 88% of them singletons. The chain employs TRBV10-3 and TRBJ2-1; unclear D gene. Sequencing was performed on peripheral blood. The clonotype comes from an older woman with active COVID-19. CDR3 nucleotides: TGTGCCATCAGTGAGGAGCTCTTCGGGCAGTTCTTC. Amino acid sequence: CAISEELFGQFF.